This T cell receptor (beta chain) derives from a study of blood T cell repertoires in COVID-19. Generated by immunoSEQ multiplex PCR, the TCRdb table keeps only in-frame clones and is missing some. The sample holds more than 250,000 clones, about 89% seen once. The sequenced material came from PBMCs or T cells enriched from blood (not recorded which). This TCR derives from a woman aged 18-29 years who had recovered from COVID-19.

CDR3 DNA: TGTGCCAGCAGCCAAGAAGGGACAGGGGAATCACCCCTCCACTTT. Amino acids: CASSQEGTGESPLHF. The chain couples TRBV3-1 (or the pseudogene TRBV3-2) to TRBJ1-6; TRBD1 agrees at 10 bases. Looked up from germline, CDR1 is LGHDT and CDR2 is YNNKEL (reference sequence). The CDR3 sequence is 15 residues long. Germline trimming cut 0 bases from V and 10 bases from J; bases unmatched to any gene: 3.